The rows below give T cell receptor beta chains drawn from one sample of a study of TIL therapy for anti-PD-1-resistant metastatic lung cancer. Sequenced by immunoSEQ multiplex PCR; TCRdb stores in-frame clones only, minus some. The table shows about 53,000 clones, with roughly 70% occurring only once. Here the sequenced sample was blood, taken at baseline. These receptors were taken from a person aged 25 to 80 with non-small cell lung cancer. The CDR3 runs from the conserved cysteine through the conserved F or W. D genes are given only for firm matches.

V | D | CDR3
TRBV28 | TRBD1 | CASSSDRTGNQPQHF
TRBV6-6 | - | CASSPVGPYNEQFF
TRBV18 | TRBD1 | CASHTTGEAFF
TRBV2 | - | CASSDLLGTITQHF
TRBV28 | TRBD2 | CASSFGLAEQYF
TRBV6-5 | - | CASSYTLDEQFF
TRBV9 | - | CASSVAPDGYEQYF
TRBV28 | - | CASRAGAGSYEQYF
TRBV5-4 | - | CASSLGLYNEQFF
TRBV5-4 | TRBD2 | CASSLGESSGGTDEQYF
TRBV7-2 | - | CASTQGGIHGYTF
TRBV27 | - | CASSSKVAEAFF
TRBV27 | - | CASSLDGHLYEQYF
TRBV6-5 | - | CASTVDQGGTGELFF
TRBV11-3 | - | CASSLAGPGQGGIQYF
TRBV7-2 | - | CASSLVIVGGSYEQYF
TRBV6-4 | - | CASSDSKAYEQYF
TRBV7-6 | - | CASSLSGYEQYF
TRBV9 | - | CASSVRGVGNQPQHF